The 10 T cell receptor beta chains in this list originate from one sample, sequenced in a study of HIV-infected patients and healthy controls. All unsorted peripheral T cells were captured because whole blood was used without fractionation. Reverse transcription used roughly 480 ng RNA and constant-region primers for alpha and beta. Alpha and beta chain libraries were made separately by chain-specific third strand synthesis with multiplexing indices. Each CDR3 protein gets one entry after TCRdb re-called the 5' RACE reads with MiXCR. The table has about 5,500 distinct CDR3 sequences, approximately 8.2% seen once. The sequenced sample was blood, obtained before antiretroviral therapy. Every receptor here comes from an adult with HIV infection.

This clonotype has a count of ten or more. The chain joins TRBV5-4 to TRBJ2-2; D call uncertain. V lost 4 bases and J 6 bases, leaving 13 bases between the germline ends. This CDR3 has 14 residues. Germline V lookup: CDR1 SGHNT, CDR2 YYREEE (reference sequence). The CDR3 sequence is CASSDGPSAGELFF. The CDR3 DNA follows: TGTGCCAGCAGCGACGGGCCAAGCGCCGGGGAGCTGTTTTTT.

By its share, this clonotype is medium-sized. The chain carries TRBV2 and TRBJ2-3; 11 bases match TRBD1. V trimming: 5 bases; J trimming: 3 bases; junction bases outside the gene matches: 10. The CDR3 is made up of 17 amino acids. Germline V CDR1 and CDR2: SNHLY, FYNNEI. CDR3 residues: CASSPIPGQGATDTQYF. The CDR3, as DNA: TGTGCCAGCAGTCCAATCCCTGGACAGGGGGCTACAGATACGCAGTATTTT. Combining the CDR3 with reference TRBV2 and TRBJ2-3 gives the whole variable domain EPEVTQTPSHQVTQMGQEVILRCVPISNHLYFYWYRQILGQKVEFLVSFYNNEISEKSEIFDDQFSVERPDGSNFTLKIRSTKLEDSAMYFCASSPIPGQGATDTQYFGPGTRLTVL.

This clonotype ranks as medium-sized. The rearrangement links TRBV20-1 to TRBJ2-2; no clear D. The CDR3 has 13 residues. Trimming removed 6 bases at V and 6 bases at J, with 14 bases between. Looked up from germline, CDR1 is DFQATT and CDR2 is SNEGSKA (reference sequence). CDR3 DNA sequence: TGCAGTGCCAACGACTTGGGCGCCGGGGAGCTGTTTTTT. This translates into CSANDLGAGELFF.

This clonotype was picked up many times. Written as DNA, the CDR3 is TGTGCTAGTGGTTTGGGCACTGAAGCTTTCTTT. Amino acids: CASGLGTEAFF. The chain is built from TRBV12-5 and TRBJ1-1; D uncertain. CDR1 and CDR2 from the germline V gene are LGHNT and FRNRAP. The CDR3 runs to 11 residues. Trimming took off 1 base at V and 4 bases at J, with 1 base between the two ends.

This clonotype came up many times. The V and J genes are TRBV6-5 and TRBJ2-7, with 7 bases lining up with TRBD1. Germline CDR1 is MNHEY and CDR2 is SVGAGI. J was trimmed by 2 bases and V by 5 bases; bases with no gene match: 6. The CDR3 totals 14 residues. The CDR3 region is CASSPRGGPYEQYV. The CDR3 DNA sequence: TGTGCCAGCAGTCCCCGAGGGGGCCCCTACGAGCAGTACGTC.

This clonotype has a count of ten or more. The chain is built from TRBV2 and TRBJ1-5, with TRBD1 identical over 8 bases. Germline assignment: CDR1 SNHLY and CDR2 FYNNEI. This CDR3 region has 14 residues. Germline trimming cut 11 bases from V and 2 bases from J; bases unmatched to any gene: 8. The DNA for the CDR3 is TGTGCCTCCCAAGGACAGGGACGCAATCAGCCCCAGCATTTT. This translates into CASQGQGRNQPQHF.

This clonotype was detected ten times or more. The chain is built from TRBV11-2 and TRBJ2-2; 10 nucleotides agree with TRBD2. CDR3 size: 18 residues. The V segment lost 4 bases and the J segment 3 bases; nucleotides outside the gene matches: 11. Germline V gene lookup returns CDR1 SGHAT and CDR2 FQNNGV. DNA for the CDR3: TGTGCCAGCAGCTGGAGTCTAGCGGGAGCGCCTTACACCGGGGAGCTGTTTTTT. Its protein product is CASSWSLAGAPYTGELFF. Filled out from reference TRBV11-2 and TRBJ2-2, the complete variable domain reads EAGVAQSPRYKIIEKRQSVAFWCNPISGHATLYWYQQILGQGPKLLIQFQNNGVVDDSQLPKDRFSAERLKGVDSTLKIQPAKLEDSAVYLCASSWSLAGAPYTGELFFGEGSRLTVL.

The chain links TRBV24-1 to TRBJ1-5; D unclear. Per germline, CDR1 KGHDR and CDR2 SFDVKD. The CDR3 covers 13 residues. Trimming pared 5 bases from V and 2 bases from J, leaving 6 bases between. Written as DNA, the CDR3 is TGTGCCACCAGTGCGGTGGGCAATCAGCCCCAGCATTTT. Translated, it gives CATSAVGNQPQHF.

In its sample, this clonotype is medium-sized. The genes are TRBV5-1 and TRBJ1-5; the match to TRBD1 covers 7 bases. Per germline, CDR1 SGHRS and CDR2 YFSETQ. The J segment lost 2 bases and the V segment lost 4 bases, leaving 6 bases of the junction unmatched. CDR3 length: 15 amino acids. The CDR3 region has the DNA TGCGCCAGCAGCGATGGGACAGCTGGCAATCAGCCCCAGCATTTT. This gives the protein CASSDGTAGNQPQHF.

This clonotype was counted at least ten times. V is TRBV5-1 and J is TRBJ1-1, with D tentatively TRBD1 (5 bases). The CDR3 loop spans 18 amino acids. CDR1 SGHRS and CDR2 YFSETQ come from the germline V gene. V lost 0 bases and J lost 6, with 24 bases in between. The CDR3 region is CASSLDGSGDGVLSEAFF. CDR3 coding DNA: TGCGCCAGCAGCTTGGATGGTTCCGGGGACGGGGTGCTGTCTGAAGCTTTCTTT.